A selection of T cell receptor beta chains follows, all from one sample in a study of blood T cell repertoires in COVID-19. TCRdb's copy holds only in-frame clones and misses some; the assay was immunoSEQ multiplex PCR. The table has about 390,000 clones, around nine tenths seen once. Sequencing was done on a sample of PBMCs or T cells enriched from blood (not recorded which). Receptor source: a woman aged 50 to 65 who had recovered from COVID-19. The CDR3 runs from the conserved cysteine through the conserved F or W. The D gene is left open where the match is weak. Clone size appears in some rows only: once, few, many, or a class for an expanded clone.

>TRBV28|TRBJ1-2|15|once|.
CASSFFRDKNYGYTF
TGTGCCAGCAGTTTTTTTCGGGACAAAAACTATGGCTACACCTTC
>TRBV2|TRBJ1-5|15|.|.
CASRDQGIGNQPQHF
TGTGCCAGCAGGGACCAGGGAATTGGCAATCAGCCCCAGCATTTT
>TRBV4-2|TRBJ1-1|15|.|TRBD1
CASSPWTGLGTEAFF
TGTGCCAGCAGCCCGTGGACAGGGTTGGGCACTGAAGCTTTCTTT
>TRBV6-5|TRBJ2-7|14|.|.
CASSYGDTHYEQYF
TGTGCCAGCAGTTACGGCGACACACACTACGAGCAGTACTTC
>TRBV5-1|TRBJ2-7|16|.|TRBD1
CASSPEPQGAWDEQYF
TGCGCCAGCAGCCCCGAACCACAGGGGGCTTGGGACGAGCAGTACTTC
>TRBV28|TRBJ1-1|14|.|.
CASSFGREATEAFF
TGTGCCAGCAGTTTTGGCAGGGAGGCCACTGAAGCTTTCTTT
>TRBV12-3/TRBV12-4|TRBJ2-2|12|once|.
CASSSGFRELFF
TGTGCCAGCAGTTCGGGTTTCCGGGAGCTGTTTTTT
>TRBV10-1|TRBJ1-5|15|few|.
CASSVWEGPEEPQHF
TGCGCCAGCAGTGTATGGGAGGGTCCGGAGGAGCCCCAGCATTTT
>TRBV19|TRBJ2-1|15|.|TRBD2
CASRKGSHAGGEQFF
TGTGCCAGTAGAAAAGGGTCACACGCGGGGGGTGAGCAGTTCTTC
>TRBV21-1|TRBJ2-1|14|.|.
CASNRQGAYNEQFF
TGTGCCAGCAACAGACAGGGGGCTTACAATGAGCAGTTCTTC
>TRBV27|TRBJ2-1|16|.|TRBD2
CASSILSGAIGVEQFF
TGTGCCAGCAGTATTCTGAGCGGGGCTATAGGGGTTGAGCAGTTCTTC
>TRBV7-9|TRBJ2-7|15|.|TRBD2
CASSLGLAGSYEQYF
TGTGCCAGCAGCTTAGGGCTAGCGGGGTCCTACGAGCAGTACTTC
>TRBV25-1|TRBJ1-1|14|.|TRBD1
CASSLGQARSEAFF
TGTGCCAGCAGTTTAGGACAGGCCCGAAGTGAAGCTTTCTTT
>TRBV5-1|TRBJ1-6|17|.|.
CASSPAPGAVANSPLHF
TGCGCCAGCAGCCCGGCTCCGGGAGCCGTAGCGAATTCACCCCTCCACTTT
>TRBV5-1|TRBJ1-1|15|.|.
CASSLRGQGNTEAFF
TGCGCCAGCAGCTTGCGTGGACAAGGGAACACTGAAGCTTTCTTT
>TRBV30|TRBJ2-3|14|.|.
CAWSKQGFTDTQYF
TGTGCCTGGAGTAAACAGGGATTCACAGATACGCAGTATTTT
>TRBV2|TRBJ2-7|15|.|TRBD1
CASSEASGQIYEQYF
TGTGCCAGCAGTGAAGCCTCGGGACAGATCTACGAGCAGTACTTC
>TRBV19|TRBJ2-4|15|.|.
CASSRLGLGGNIQYF
TGTGCCAGTAGCCGCCTAGGGCTGGGGGGAAACATTCAGTACTTC
>TRBV11-1|TRBJ1-6|15|.|.
CASSLNRDRNSPLHF
TGTGCCAGCAGCTTAAACAGAGACAGAAATTCACCCCTCCACTTT
>TRBV30|TRBJ1-1|15|.|.
CAWSAPMRMNTEAFF
TGTGCCTGGAGTGCACCGATGAGGATGAACACTGAAGCTTTCTTT
>TRBV28|TRBJ2-1|17|.|.
CASSFGLRRGTEGEQFF
TGTGCCAGCAGTTTTGGTTTGCGACGGGGTACGGAGGGTGAGCAGTTCTTC
>TRBV28|TRBJ1-2|13|.|.
CASSSEGAYGYTF
TGTGCCAGCAGTTCCGAAGGAGCCTATGGCTACACCTTC
>TRBV30|TRBJ1-2|13|.|.
CALSRGGVGGYTF
TGTGCCCTATCCCGCGGGGGAGTAGGAGGCTACACCTTC
>TRBV7-8|TRBJ1-5|17|.|.
CASSSILGSYSNQPQHF
TGTGCCAGCAGCTCCATCCTGGGCAGCTATAGCAATCAGCCCCAGCATTTT
>TRBV2|TRBJ1-2|13|.|.
CASRTTQGSGYTF
TGTGCCAGCAGGACTACTCAGGGGAGCGGCTACACCTTC
>TRBV19|TRBJ2-6|16|.|TRBD2
CASSTWGGSGANVLTF
TGTGCCAGTAGTACTTGGGGAGGGTCTGGGGCCAACGTCCTGACTTTC
>TRBV6-2/TRBV6-3|TRBJ2-5|14|many|.
CASSYGVYQETQYF
TGTGCCAGCAGTTATGGAGTGTACCAAGAGACCCAGTACTTC
>TRBV27|TRBJ1-3|13|.|TRBD1
CASSMGQRNTIYF
TGTGCCAGCAGTATGGGACAGAGAAACACCATATATTTT
>TRBV19|TRBJ1-2|15|.|.
CASSTSTGKLYGYTF
TGTGCCAGTAGTACCTCGACAGGAAAACTCTATGGCTACACCTTC
>TRBV29-1|TRBJ2-6|12|.|.
CSVAGGANVLTF
TGCAGCGTTGCGGGTGGGGCCAACGTCCTGACTTTC
>TRBV5-1|TRBJ2-5|15|.|TRBD2
CASSGGGLVLETQYF
TGCGCCAGCAGCGGCGGGGGGTTGGTGTTAGAGACCCAGTACTTC
>TRBV29-1|TRBJ2-5|17|.|TRBD2
CSVEKGTSGGYQETQYF
TGCAGCGTTGAAAAAGGGACTAGCGGGGGTTACCAAGAGACCCAGTACTTC
>TRBV2|TRBJ2-1|16|.|TRBD1
CASSEPSGQGLDEQFF
TGTGCCAGCAGCGAGCCCTCGGGACAGGGGTTGGATGAGCAGTTCTTC
>TRBV5-1|TRBJ1-5|15|.|.
CASSWDLGQGQPQHF
TGCGCCAGCAGCTGGGATCTGGGACAAGGGCAGCCCCAGCATTTT
>TRBV14|TRBJ1-2|14|.|TRBD1
CASSQNAGGDGYTF
TGTGCCAGCAGCCAAAATGCAGGGGGCGATGGCTACACCTTC
>TRBV19|TRBJ2-1|15|.|TRBD2
CASSPGTSGGNEQFF
TGTGCCAGTAGCCCCGGGACTAGCGGGGGGAATGAGCAGTTCTTC
>TRBV6-5|TRBJ1-2|15|.|TRBD1
CASSSPGQGWYGYTF
TGTGCCAGCAGTAGTCCGGGACAGGGGTGGTATGGCTACACCTTC
>TRBV10-3|TRBJ1-4|13|.|.
CASQGPTREKLFF
TGTGCCTCACAGGGCCCCACCAGGGAAAAACTGTTTTTT
>TRBV30|TRBJ1-6|14|.|.
CAWARNRVRSPLHF
TGTGCCTGGGCGCGTAACAGGGTCAGGTCACCCCTCCACTTT
>TRBV28|TRBJ2-1|15|.|.
CASSFARDTYNEQFF
TGTGCCAGCAGTTTTGCCAGGGACACCTACAATGAGCAGTTCTTC
>TRBV5-1|TRBJ2-2|14|.|.
CASSPSSLTGELFF
TGCGCCAGCAGCCCGTCTAGCTTGACCGGGGAGCTGTTTTTT
>TRBV7-2|TRBJ1-2|13|.|.
CASSLIGNYGYTF
TGTGCCAGCAGCTTAATCGGTAACTATGGCTACACCTTC
>TRBV15|TRBJ2-2|13|.|.
CATSRDLTGELFF
TGTGCCACCAGCAGAGATCTGACCGGGGAGCTGTTTTTT
>TRBV9|TRBJ1-1|13|once|.
CASSVRRNTEAFF
TGTGCCAGCAGCGTACGTAGGAACACTGAAGCTTTCTTT
>TRBV5-4|TRBJ1-1|15|.|.
CASSPNRNVITEAFF
TGTGCCAGCAGCCCGAACAGGAATGTGATCACTGAAGCTTTCTTT
>TRBV5-1|TRBJ1-3|15|.|.
CASSLNGLGGNTIYF
TGCGCCAGCAGCTTGAACGGGTTGGGTGGAAACACCATATATTTT
>TRBV4-1|TRBJ2-1|17|.|TRBD2
CASSLLAGGSSYNEQFF
TGCGCCAGCAGCTTACTAGCGGGGGGGAGCTCCTACAATGAGCAGTTCTTC
>TRBV7-7|TRBJ1-1|14|.|.
CASSPLGGYTEAFF
TGTGCTAGCAGCCCCTTGGGGGGATACACTGAAGCTTTCTTT